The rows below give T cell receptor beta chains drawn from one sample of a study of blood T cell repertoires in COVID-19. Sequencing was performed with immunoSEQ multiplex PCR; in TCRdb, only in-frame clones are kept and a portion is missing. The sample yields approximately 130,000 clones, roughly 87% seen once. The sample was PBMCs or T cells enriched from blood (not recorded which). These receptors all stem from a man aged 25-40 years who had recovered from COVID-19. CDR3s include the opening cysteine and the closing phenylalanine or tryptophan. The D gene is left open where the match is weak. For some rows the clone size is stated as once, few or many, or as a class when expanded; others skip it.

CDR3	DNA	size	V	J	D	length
CASTDTRGRYIYEQYF	TGTGCCAGCACCGACACCCGGGGGAGATATATCTACGAGCAGTACTTC	-	TRBV7-9	TRBJ2-7	-	16
CASSQGLAGVYEQYF	TGTGCCAGCAGCCAAGGCCTAGCGGGAGTTTACGAGCAGTACTTC	-	TRBV4-2	TRBJ2-7	TRBD2	15
CASSLWGLNQPQHF	TGTGCCAGCAGTTTGTGGGGGCTCAATCAGCCCCAGCATTTT	-	TRBV28	TRBJ1-5	-	14
CASNSAQGNEQFF	TGTGCCAGTAACTCAGCCCAGGGCAATGAGCAGTTCTTC	once	TRBV19	TRBJ2-1	-	13
CATGPGQWSNNEQFF	TGTGCCACCGGACCCGGACAGTGGAGTAACAATGAGCAGTTCTTC	-	TRBV15	TRBJ2-1	-	15
CASRGTGNQPQHF	TGTGCCAGCAGGGGGACAGGCAATCAGCCCCAGCATTTT	-	TRBV27	TRBJ1-5	TRBD1	13
CASSQRRDSSKNTEAFF	TGTGCCAGCAGTCAAAGACGGGACAGCTCTAAGAACACTGAAGCTTTCTTT	once	TRBV6-6	TRBJ1-1	TRBD1	17
CASSQVTSGSPTDTQYF	TGTGCCAGCAGCCAAGTCACTAGCGGGAGCCCCACAGATACGCAGTATTTT	-	TRBV4-2	TRBJ2-3	TRBD2	17
CASGSPDRPAPDTQYF	TGTGCTAGTGGTTCCCCGGACAGGCCCGCCCCAGATACGCAGTATTTT	-	TRBV12-5	TRBJ2-3	TRBD1	16
CASSQAPSRPNYGYTF	TGTGCCAGCAGCCAGGCCCCTTCGCGGCCAAACTATGGCTACACCTTC	-	TRBV3-1/TRBV3-2	TRBJ1-2	-	16
CASSLPAAPGGRGSYEQYF	TGCGCCAGCAGCCTCCCGGCTGCTCCAGGGGGGCGCGGGTCCTACGAGCAGTACTTC	once	TRBV5-1	TRBJ2-7	-	19
CASSLHPDPYEQYF	TGTGCCAGCAGCTTACATCCAGATCCTTACGAGCAGTACTTC	-	TRBV7-7	TRBJ2-7	-	14
CASGGLAGGATDTQYF	TGTGCCAGCGGTGGACTAGCGGGAGGCGCCACAGATACGCAGTATTTT	-	TRBV11-2	TRBJ2-3	TRBD2	16
CASSVAPQGEGYTF	TGTGCCAGCAGCGTAGCCCCGCAGGGGGAAGGCTACACCTTC	-	TRBV9	TRBJ1-2	TRBD1	14
CASRYSETAKNIQYF	TGTGCCAGCAGATACAGTGAGACAGCCAAAAACATTCAGTACTTC	-	TRBV2	TRBJ2-4	-	15
CASKGQGAQYYEQYF	TGTGCCAGCAAGGGACAGGGGGCTCAATACTACGAGCAGTACTTC	once	TRBV6-5	TRBJ2-7	TRBD1	15
CASSDGTTTTDTQYF	TGTGCCAGCAGTGACGGGACTACGACCACAGATACGCAGTATTTT	-	TRBV6-1	TRBJ2-3	TRBD2	15